This T cell receptor (beta chain) was retrieved from a study of T cell responses to AZD1222 COVID-19 vaccine. Study summary: Pooled samples include second doses given at about 4 or 12 weeks.

General study points: Repertoires were sampled only after the peak T cell response. Spike-specific TCR depth and breadth grew after two AZD1222 doses.

V lost 7 bases, J lost 6 bases, and 21 bases lay in between. There are 15 residues in the CDR3. Germline V gene lookup returns CDR1 MRHNA and CDR2 SNTAGT. This clone was seen once. Its specificity is unknown. TCRdb's copy holds only in-frame clones and misses some; the assay was immunoSEQ multiplex PCR. The sample includes 90,000 to 110,000 clones, 88% of them seen just once. The sequenced sample was peripheral blood, obtained on day 0 of AZD1222 vaccination. This sequence originates from an adult in good health. The chain employs TRBV6-4 and TRBJ1-2; the D gene is possibly TRBD1 (6 bases). This CDR3 reads CASIGGRPSGDGYTF. The CDR3 DNA is TGTGCCAGCATTGGGGGCAGGCCCTCTGGAGATGGCTACACCTTC.